This is a list of T cell receptor beta chains from one sample in a study of T cell repertoires in cytomegalovirus infection. TCRdb re-analysed the reads in MiXCR, keeping a single row per CDR3 protein. This repertoire shows 640,000 or so distinct CDR3 sequences, roughly a third found once; its top ten account for 15% to 20%. Their cognate antigens are unknown. The material sequenced was cultured PBMCs, taken from culture after CMV antigen stimulation. These receptors were collected from a human donor in good health (CMV status not recorded). Some clones in this sample may be carry-over from other donors' samples. CDR3s include the opening cysteine and the closing phenylalanine or tryptophan. D genes are given only for firm matches. Part of the rows lack a size; the others show once, few, many or a class for expanded clones.

clone size	CDR3 length	V gene	D gene	J gene	CDR3 DNA	CDR3 protein
-	13	TRBV4-1	-	TRBJ2-1	TGCGCCAGCAGCCAAGATCGGTGGGGGCGGGAGTTCTTC	CASSQDRWGREFF
few	14	TRBV5-4	TRBD1	TRBJ2-1	TGTGCCAGCAGCTTGTGGGGACAGTGGAATGAGCAGTTCTTC	CASSLWGQWNEQFF
-	13	TRBV4-3	-	TRBJ1-2	TGCGCCAGCAGCCGATTCAGGCTTTATGGCTACACCTTC	CASSRFRLYGYTF
few	19	TRBV7-8	TRBD2	TRBJ2-3	TGTGCCAGCAGCCTAGCGTCAGGGATCGGGAGGGGTAGAACAGATACGCAGTATTTT	CASSLASGIGRGRTDTQYF
few	15	TRBV10-3	TRBD2	TRBJ2-1	TGTGCCACCCACCAACTAGCGGGCGGGTACAATGAGCAGTTCTTC	CATHQLAGGYNEQFF
few	13	TRBV7-2	-	TRBJ2-1	TGTGCCAGCAGCTTAGTCCCGGAGAATGAGCAGTTCTTC	CASSLVPENEQFF
many	14	TRBV7-2	-	TRBJ2-3	TGTGCCAGCAGCTTAAGTGGGATCATCGATACGCAGTATTTT	CASSLSGIIDTQYF
-	16	TRBV4-1	TRBD2	TRBJ2-5	TGCGCCAGCAGGCCTTTGACTAGCGGGGGGACGGAGACCCAGTACTTC	CASRPLTSGGTETQYF
-	10	TRBV7-9	-	TRBJ2-3	TGTGCCAGCAGCCCGGTTAGTCCGTATTTT	CASSPVSPYF
-	11	TRBV6-1	-	TRBJ2-1	TGTGCCAGCGGGGAGGGGGTAACCCAGTTCTTC	CASGEGVTQFF
few	15	TRBV20-1	-	TRBJ1-5	TGCAGTGCTAAGAATGGGGAGAAGTCTTATCAGCCCCAGCATTTT	CSAKNGEKSYQPQHF
-	15	TRBV3-1	-	TRBJ2-2	TGTGCCAGCAGCCACGGCCTGGTAAACACCGGGGAGCTGTTTTTT	CASSHGLVNTGELFF
few	16	TRBV7-6	-	TRBJ2-1	TGTGCCAGCAGCTTAGCCGGAACGGTCCCGTTAGGCGAGCAGTTCTTC	CASSLAGTVPLGEQFF
many	14	TRBV28	-	TRBJ2-5	TGTGCCAGCAGTGCGTCGAGCATCCCGGAGACCCAGTACTTC	CASSASSIPETQYF
few	11	TRBV6-8	-	TRBJ2-4	TGTGCCAGCACCCAAGCTGACATTCAGTACTTC	CASTQADIQYF
once	15	TRBV20-1	-	TRBJ1-1	TGCAGTGCTAGGAGCGGGTCCAGGGGAAACACTGAAGCTTTCTTT	CSARSGSRGNTEAFF
once	13	TRBV18	-	TRBJ1-5	TGTGCCAGCTCCTCACTGGCGAATCAGCCCCAGCATTTT	CASSSLANQPQHF
-	16	TRBV4-2	-	TRBJ1-5	TGTGCCAGCACCCCAAGTCACAGAGAATTCAATCAGCCCCAGCATTTT	CASTPSHREFNQPQHF
-	11	TRBV27	-	TRBJ2-6	TGTGCCAGCAGTTTAACACGGGTCCTGACTTTC	CASSLTRVLTF
-	20	TRBV27	-	TRBJ2-2	TGTGCCAGCAGTTCTCTCGGTCAGGGGGTATCGGGAGCGAACACCGGGGAGCTGTTTTTT	CASSSLGQGVSGANTGELFF
few	14	TRBV7-2	-	TRBJ2-5	TGTGCCAGCAGCTTCTTAGGGTTTGGAGAGACCCAGTACTTC	CASSFLGFGETQYF
-	14	TRBV6-5	TRBD1	TRBJ2-2	TGTGCCAGCTTCAGGGGGCGCGACACCGGGGAGCTGTTTTTT	CASFRGRDTGELFF
few	17	TRBV7-6	TRBD1	TRBJ1-5	TGTGCCAGCAGCTCGGGGCAGGGGGAGTATAGCAATCAGCCCCAGCATTTT	CASSSGQGEYSNQPQHF
many	18	TRBV7-2	TRBD2	TRBJ2-1	TGTGCCAGCAGCTTAGGCCCCCCGCGACTAGCGGGAGTCAATGAGCAGTTCTTC	CASSLGPPRLAGVNEQFF
few	14	TRBV12-3/TRBV12-4	-	TRBJ2-1	TGTGCCAGCAGTTTCTGGGCTTCTTATAATGAGCAGTTCTTC	CASSFWASYNEQFF
-	15	TRBV4-1	-	TRBJ1-1	TGTGCCAGCAGCCAAAATCCTCCTATGAACACTGAAGCTTTCTTT	CASSQNPPMNTEAFF
-	14	TRBV7-9	TRBD2	TRBJ2-1	TGTGCCAGCAGCGAGGGACTAGCGGGAGCAAAGCAGTTCTTC	CASSEGLAGAKQFF
-	13	TRBV20-1	-	TRBJ1-4	TGCAGTGCCGTTCGGAGGGAGGATGAAAAACTGTTTTTT	CSAVRREDEKLFF
-	14	TRBV20-1	TRBD2	TRBJ2-5	TGCAGTGCTAGAGTGGCGGGGGGGCTGGAGACCCAGTACTTC	CSARVAGGLETQYF
-	14	TRBV7-9	-	TRBJ2-7	TGTGCCAGCAGCTCCTTCCCCATGGGGACCGAGCAGTACTTC	CASSSFPMGTEQYF
few	13	TRBV20-1	TRBD1	TRBJ1-5	TGCAGTGCTAGATGGGACAGGGATCAGCCCCAGCATTTT	CSARWDRDQPQHF
-	15	TRBV7-2	-	TRBJ2-4	TGTGCCAGCAGCTTACAAGGGGCTGGGGGAAACATTCAGTACTTC	CASSLQGAGGNIQYF
-	14	TRBV11-2	-	TRBJ2-2	TGTGCCAGCAGCCCGCGAGGGGACCCCGGGGAGCTGTTTTTT	CASSPRGDPGELFF
-	15	TRBV12-3/TRBV12-4	TRBD2	TRBJ2-1	TGTGCCAGCACGGGACTAGCGGTTATTTACAATGAGCAGTTCTTC	CASTGLAVIYNEQFF
-	14	TRBV27	-	TRBJ1-2	TGTGCCAGCAGTCCGTCTAGCCGGAACTATGGCTACACCTTC	CASSPSSRNYGYTF
many	13	TRBV7-8	-	TRBJ1-6	TGTGCCAGCAGCTTATCAGAGTATCCACCCCTCCACTTT	CASSLSEYPPLHF
-	8	TRBV7-9	-	TRBJ2-1	TGTGCCATCGTGTCAGGGGCCTTC	CAIVSGAF
-	14	TRBV29-1	-	TRBJ2-3	TGCAGCGTTGAAGATCGTAAAGGGTCCGGGGCGCAGTATTTT	CSVEDRKGSGAQYF
-	15	TRBV3-1	TRBD1	TRBJ2-1	TGTGCCAGCAGCCAAGTAGGGGGCGTTTACAATGAGCAGTTCTTC	CASSQVGGVYNEQFF
-	14	TRBV6-1	-	TRBJ1-2	TGTGCCAGCAGTGTACGACAGGCGACCTATGGCTACACCTTC	CASSVRQATYGYTF
-	17	TRBV11-2	-	TRBJ2-7	TGTGCCAGCACCTTACTTCGGTACGGGGCCCGCGATCACGAGCAGTACTTC	CASTLLRYGARDHEQYF
-	19	TRBV4-3	TRBD2	TRBJ2-5	TGCGCCAGCAGCCAAGAAGGGGGGACTAGCGGGAGTTCGGGGGAGACCCAGTACTTC	CASSQEGGTSGSSGETQYF
few	12	TRBV14	-	TRBJ2-5	TGTGCCAGCAGCCAAAATATGGAGACCCAGTACTTC	CASSQNMETQYF
-	15	TRBV4-3	TRBD2	TRBJ2-1	TGCGCCAGCAGCCAAGTGGGGGGGACGTACAATGAGCAGTTCTTC	CASSQVGGTYNEQFF
many	14	TRBV6-2/TRBV6-3	-	TRBJ2-7	TGTGCCAGCAGTTACCGAGCGCCTGGCTACGAGCAGTACTTC	CASSYRAPGYEQYF
-	15	TRBV6-2/TRBV6-3	-	TRBJ2-7	TGTGCCAGCAGTTACCTAGACAGTTCCTCCTACGAGCAGTACTTC	CASSYLDSSSYEQYF
-	14	TRBV10-3	TRBD2	TRBJ2-3	TGTGCCACCGGAGATCTAGCGGGGGGGTCGTCGCAGTATTTT	CATGDLAGGSSQYF
-	14	TRBV4-2	-	TRBJ2-3	TGTGCCAGCAGCCCAGAAGGTGGTTGGGATACGCAGTATTTT	CASSPEGGWDTQYF
-	16	TRBV19	-	TRBJ1-5	TGTGCCAGTAGTATAGTGGGGCAGGGATTAAATCAGCCCCAGCATTTT	CASSIVGQGLNQPQHF
many	16	TRBV7-8	TRBD1	TRBJ1-3	TGTGCCAGCAGCCCCGACAGGGCAGCCTCTGGAAACACCATATATTTT	CASSPDRAASGNTIYF
-	19	TRBV7-9	TRBD2	TRBJ2-3	TGTGCCAGCAGCTTACCCAGACTAGCGGGGGGCCAAGACACAGATACGCAGTATTTT	CASSLPRLAGGQDTDTQYF
-	16	TRBV4-1	TRBD1	TRBJ1-1	TGCGCCAGCAGCCGGACACAGGGGATCCAGGGCACTGAAGCTTTCTTT	CASSRTQGIQGTEAFF
many	14	TRBV7-2	-	TRBJ1-1	TGTGCCAGCAGCCAATTTACAGGGTCCGCTGAAGCTTTCTTT	CASSQFTGSAEAFF
few	16	TRBV6-5	-	TRBJ2-7	TGTGCCAGCAGCCTACGCCCGTGGAGGGTTGCCTACGAGCAGTACTTC	CASSLRPWRVAYEQYF
-	12	TRBV19	-	TRBJ2-7	TGTGCCAGCCAGGGGCCCTCCTACGAGCAGTACTTC	CASQGPSYEQYF
-	15	TRBV11-3	-	TRBJ2-1	TGTGCCAGCAGCAAGGGGGAGGGGGCGGACAATGAGCAGTTCTTC	CASSKGEGADNEQFF
few	15	TRBV6-6	-	TRBJ1-3	TGTGCCAGCAGTTACGCGGGACATGCTGGAAACACCATATATTTT	CASSYAGHAGNTIYF
few	16	TRBV7-6	TRBD2	TRBJ2-2	TGTGCCAGCAGCTTAAAACTAGCGGGAAACACCGGGGAGCTGTTTTTT	CASSLKLAGNTGELFF